This entry lists 19 T cell receptor beta chains sequenced from one sample in a study of T-cell reconstitution after alpha-beta-depleted transplantation in children. As it was prepared, the TCRbeta library received unique molecular identifiers. TCRdb re-called the PCR reads through MiXCR, storing one row per CDR3 protein. The sample holds roughly 570,000 distinct CDR3 sequences, 25% to 30% seen once. The material was PBMCs, obtained before TCRalphabeta/CD19-depleted stem cell transplant. The receptors come from a boy in the first two years of life with Wiskott-Aldrich syndrome, due to receive a stem cell transplant.

This clonotype has a handful of counts. J is TRBJ1-1 and V is TRBV30, with D tentatively TRBD1 (5 bases). V shed 3 bases and J shed 6 bases, with 20 bases lying between them. CDR1 and CDR2 from the germline V gene are GTSNPN and SVGIG (reference sequence). This CDR3 is 15 amino acids long. In nucleotides, the CDR3 is TGTGCCTGGAGCCGCCACGCGCAGGGTGGGCCTGAAGCTTTCTTT. It is translated as CAWSRHAQGGPEAFF.

The sample holds a few counts of this clonotype. The chain links TRBV20-1 to TRBJ2-5, with 8 bases identical to TRBD1. The CDR3 extends over 13 amino acids. Trimming at V came to 5 bases and at J to 3 bases, leaving 5 bases not matched to a gene. The germline CDR1 and CDR2 sequences are DFQATT and SNEGSKA (reference sequence). The CDR3 nucleotides read TGCAGTGCTTCACAGGGGGACGAAGAGACCCAGTACTTC. Its translation is CSASQGDEETQYF.

The chain recombines TRBV5-1 with TRBJ2-3; no firm D call. The CDR3 is 14 residues long. The V end lost 2 bases, the J end lost 2 bases, and 9 bases lay between the germline ends. Germline-derived CDR1 and CDR2 are SGHRS and YFSETQ. The CDR3 region has the DNA TGCGCCAGCAGCTTATTTTCTGACACAGATACGCAGTATTTT. As protein: CASSLFSDTDTQYF.

The CDR3 reads CSAVTGLAGDTQYF. CDR3 DNA sequence: TGCAGTGCCGTTACCGGGCTAGCGGGAGATACGCAGTATTTT. The chain uses TRBV20-1 and TRBJ2-3; 8 positions agree with TRBD2. CDR3 length: 14 residues. J was trimmed by 5 bases and V by 6 bases; bases with no gene match: 10. CDR1 is DFQATT, CDR2 SNEGSKA, per germline (reference sequence).

This chain links TRBV4-2 with TRBJ2-1, with D uncertain. This CDR3 has 14 amino acids. Germline V CDR1 and CDR2: LGHNA, YNFKEQ. With 0 bases removed from V and 8 bases from J, the gap between germline ends came to 11 bases. The CDR3 is CASSQESVFDEQFF. For the CDR3, the DNA is TGTGCCAGCAGCCAAGAATCAGTCTTCGATGAGCAGTTCTTC.

This clonotype showed up just a few times. This chain links TRBV5-1 with TRBJ2-3; unclear D gene. Germline lookup yields CDR1 SGHRS and CDR2 YFSETQ. This CDR3 comprises 14 residues. Trimming pared 4 bases from V and 0 bases from J, leaving 9 bases between. CDR3 protein: CASSPKSSTDTQYF. CDR3 nucleotide sequence: TGCGCCAGCAGCCCTAAGTCTAGCACAGATACGCAGTATTTT.

V gene TRBV7-2 combines with J gene TRBJ2-5, with D hard to call. Trimming stripped 5 bases from V and 4 bases from J, with 20 bases between. The CDR3 loop spans 16 amino acids. Looked up from germline, CDR1 is SGHTA and CDR2 is FQGNSA. As DNA, the CDR3 is TGTGCCAGCAGCCCCCTCGGTGGGTTGAGAGGAGAGACCCAGTACTTC. It codes for CASSPLGGLRGETQYF.

A few counts support this clonotype. The V and J genes are TRBV5-1 and TRBJ2-2; TRBD2 aligns across 7 bases. After removal of 0 bases from V and 0 bases from J, the junction contained 5 bases not matched to a gene. Germline lookup yields CDR1 SGHRS and CDR2 YFSETQ. This CDR3 region has 17 residues. This CDR3 is CASSLAWLAANTGELFF. In DNA, the CDR3 is TGCGCCAGCAGCTTGGCCTGGCTAGCGGCGAACACCGGGGAGCTGTTTTTT.

The chain carries TRBV7-2 and TRBJ2-1, with 13 bases aligning to TRBD2. J lost 8 bases, V lost 5 bases, and 12 bases had no gene match. Germline values: CDR1 SGHTA, CDR2 FQGNSA. The CDR3 covers 17 residues. This CDR3 is CASSGKLTSGRGDEQFF. The CDR3 DNA sequence: TGTGCCAGCAGCGGAAAACTTACTAGCGGGAGGGGGGATGAGCAGTTCTTC.

The chain joins TRBV7-8 to TRBJ2-1, with 7 bases fitting TRBD2. J was trimmed by 10 bases and V by 4 bases; bases with no gene match: 4. CDR1 SGHVS and CDR2 FQNEAQ come from the germline V gene. This CDR3 is built from 12 residues. CDR3 sequence reads: CASSSFSGEQFF. In DNA form, the CDR3 reads TGTGCCAGCAGCTCTTTTAGCGGGGAGCAGTTCTTC.

The chain uses TRBV7-2 and TRBJ2-2; D gene unclear. Germline loops: CDR1 SGHTA, CDR2 FQGNSA. V was cut by 5 bases and J by 0 bases, with 13 bases left in between. The length of the CDR3 is 16 residues. The CDR3 bases are TGTGCCAGCAGCCTTGGGCTAATGTCGAACACCGGGGAGCTGTTTTTT. Translation: CASSLGLMSNTGELFF.

The chain employs TRBV20-1 and TRBJ1-2; TRBD1 matches 9 bases. V shed 5 bases, J shed 3 bases, and the junction held 13 bases outside the gene matches. The CDR3 extends over 16 amino acids. The germline gives CDR1 DFQATT, CDR2 SNEGSKA (reference sequence). The CDR3 nucleotides are TGCAGTGCTGGAATTCTCTACAGGGGGCGCGACTATGGCTACACCTTC. Its protein product is CSAGILYRGRDYGYTF.

The chain uses TRBV6-5 and TRBJ1-6, with D possibly being TRBD1 (6 bases). Germline CDR1 is MNHEY and CDR2 is SVGAGI. The CDR3 is made up of 12 amino acids. Deletions cut 9 bases from V and 9 bases from J, with 12 bases between. CDR3 amino acids: CASRTGISPLHF. The CDR3 region has the DNA TGTGCCAGTCGAACAGGGATTTCACCCCTCCACTTT.

This clonotype was detected a few times. This sequence joins TRBV7-8 and TRBJ2-7; TRBD2 matches at 10 bases. Per germline, CDR1 SGHVS and CDR2 FQNEAQ. The CDR3 is 14 amino acids. V gave up 6 bases and J gave up 8 bases; unmatched junction bases: 10. Here the CDR3 reads CASRLTGTSVKQYF. CDR3 DNA: TGTGCCAGCAGGTTAACCGGGACTAGCGTGAAGCAGTACTTC.

This rearrangement joins TRBV25-1 to TRBJ2-1, with D unresolved. CDR3 size: 12 residues. Germline values: CDR1 MGHDK, CDR2 SYGVNS. The V and J ends lost 5 bases and 7 bases respectively, with 9 bases between them. Here the CDR3 DNA reads TGTGCCAGCAGTAGGGCAGGAAATGAGCAGTTCTTC. Encoded protein: CASSRAGNEQFF.

In its sample, this clonotype was seen a few times. This chain connects TRBV20-1 to TRBJ1-1; D remains ambiguous. Germline CDR1 reads DFQATT; CDR2 reads SNEGSKA (reference sequence). The CDR3 consists of 9 residues. V lost 6 bases and J 9 bases, leaving 8 bases between the germline ends. The CDR3 DNA reads as TGCAGTGCCGACCAGCAAGCTTTCTTT. Its protein is CSADQQAFF.

This clonotype has just a few counts. V usage is TRBV30 and J usage is TRBJ2-1; 11 bases match TRBD2. The CDR3 is 15 amino acids. Trimming cost V 0 bases and J 6 bases; bases outside gene matches: 4. Germline-derived CDR1 and CDR2 are GTSNPN and SVGIG (reference sequence). DNA for the CDR3: TGTGCCTGGAGTGTACAACTAGCGGGAGCCAATGAGCAGTTCTTC. Its protein is CAWSVQLAGANEQFF.

The J gene is TRBJ2-1, the V gene TRBV11-1; D is unresolved. V was pared by 6 bases and J by 5 bases, with 17 bases between. From germline, CDR1 is SGHAT and CDR2 FQDESV (reference sequence). The CDR3 contains 15 residues. CDR3 nucleotide sequence: TGTGCCAGCAGTCTTATTCGTACCCGGGACAATGAGCAGTTCTTC. Protein: CASSLIRTRDNEQFF. Filled out from reference TRBV11-1 and TRBJ2-1, the complete variable domain reads EAEVAQSPRYKITEKSQAVAFWCDPISGHATLYWYRQILGQGPELLVQFQDESVVDDSQLPKDRFSAERLKGVDSTLKIQPAELGDSAMYLCASSLIRTRDNEQFFGPGTRLTVL.

The V gene is TRBV6-5, the J gene TRBJ2-4, with D perhaps assigned TRBD1 or TRBD2 (7 bases each). Trimming took 4 bases from V and 9 from J, leaving 19 bases between them. This CDR3 is built from 15 residues. Per germline, CDR1 MNHEY and CDR2 SVGAGI. CDR3 in amino acids: CASSSSNWEGAIQYF. The DNA of the CDR3 is TGTGCCAGCAGTTCCTCCAATTGGGAGGGGGCCATTCAGTACTTC.